The T cell receptor (beta chain) under discussion was sequenced for a study of T cell repertoires in cytomegalovirus infection. As for the study in general: Public TCR beta signature analysis indicated the presence of both CMV infection and matching HLA type.

From the reads, TCRdb called clonotypes with MiXCR, one entry per CDR3 protein. This table has approximately 630,000 distinct CDR3 sequences, roughly a quarter appearing once. This clonotype was seen only a few times. What it binds is unknown. Study findings and constraints: Carriage of CMV together with the relevant HLA was identifiable through cumulative public TCR beta family frequency. Ex vivo responses were dominated by HLA-C-restricted CMV-specific TCR beta clonotypes.

The CDR3 contains 15 residues. Germline V gene sequence: CDR1 MNHNS, CDR2 SASEGT. Trimming took 6 bases from V and 3 from J; bases not matched to a gene: 7. V is TRBV6-1 and J is TRBJ2-3; 9 bases match TRBD1. Sequenced sample: CD8+ T cells from PBMCs. The clonotype was recovered from a human donor in good health (CMV status not recorded). Some clones in this sample may be carry-over from other donors' samples. The CDR3 DNA reads TGTGCCAGCAGCGACTGGGACAGGGAAACAGATACGCAGTATTTT. It yields the protein CASSDWDRETDTQYF.